This record covers a single T cell receptor beta chain. The data are from a study of long-term antiretroviral therapy in people with HIV. Germline assignment: CDR1 MDHEN and CDR2 SYDVKM. Between the trimmed V and J ends, which lost 5 bases and 8 bases, there was a span of 18 bases. The CDR3 contains 14 residues. Researchers report immunoSEQ v3.0 was run at survey level. Libraries were prepared by immunoSEQ multiplex PCR; TCRdb keeps only in-frame clonotypes and omits some of them. The profile shows 20,000 to 30,000 clones, around 83% of them singletons. The source of this sequence is a man aged 50 to 59 with HIV. The genes are TRBV28 and TRBJ1-1, with D possibly being TRBD1 (5 bases). The sample consisted of unsorted PBMCs, taken 0.4 years after starting antiretroviral therapy. CDR3: CASSLQTAMWEAFF. CDR3 sequence (DNA): TGTGCCAGCAGTCTCCAGACAGCCATGTGGGAAGCTTTCTTT.